A single T cell receptor (beta chain) is shown here with its context. The antigen remains unidentified. This specimen belongs to a study of Ad26.COV2.S vaccination and SARS-CoV-2 variants. Overall study: Into the muscle, Ad26.COV2.S was dosed once or twice, 56 days apart. Study-level findings and limits: Substantial breadth in spike-specific CD8+ and CD4+ T cell responses was reportedly seen after vaccination. Total T cell responses, in the TCR breadth and depth analyses, may have been underestimated.

Per the germline V gene, CDR1 is KGHSH and CDR2 is LQKENI. The CDR3 has 16 residues. The ends lost 2 bases at V and 6 bases at J; junction bases unmatched: 9. The data were produced by immunoSEQ multiplex PCR, yet TCRdb's version contains in-frame clones alone and is incomplete. Among hundreds of thousands of clones listed, around 90% were seen once. Treatment noted: approximately 18 received Ad26.COV2.S at low or high dose, single or two shots; roughly five received placebo; per-sample allocation not given. After the first vaccine or placebo injection, samples were drawn on day 63. An adult aged 18-55 years in Boston served as the donor.

This clonotype was sampled from a person between 18 and 65 years old who received the Ad26.COV2.S COVID-19 vaccine or a placebo. Sequences were derived from peripheral blood, sampled in a trial of Ad26.COV2.S vaccine versus placebo. The rearrangement joins TRBV18 to TRBJ2-1; 8 bases match TRBD2. As DNA, the CDR3 is TGTGCCAGCTCACCATCGGCTAGCGGGTGGGGCAATGAGCAGTTCTTC. It yields the protein CASSPSASGWGNEQFF.